The entry below describes one T cell receptor beta chain. Its antigen is not known. The investigators amplified TCR beta CDR3 regions from RNA transcripts. A set of HTBI primers served as the primers for a first-round RT-PCR of the TCR CDR3. TCRdb re-called the multiplex PCR reads through MiXCR, storing one row per CDR3 protein. The table has 650,000 to 700,000 distinct CDR3 sequences, approximately 15% seen once. Trimming took off 8 bases at V and 0 bases at J, with 10 bases between the two ends. Germline V lookup: CDR1 LNHDA, CDR2 SQIVND (reference sequence). CDR3 length: 13 amino acids. The study enrolled patients aged 18 to 65 with newly diagnosed hyperthyroidism of under 2 months' duration. Isolation of PBMCs was performed on around 9.8 ml fresh peripheral blood. These data are taken from a study of T cells in Graves' hyperthyroidism and ophthalmopathy. Study-level background: Before treatment of any kind, peripheral blood was taken at initial diagnosis.

General study results and limits: Ophthalmopathy could be told apart from stable hyperthyroidism with a 13 V-J model.

The chain has TRBV19 and TRBJ1-2; no reliable D call. Sequenced input: blood. This sequence originates from a man aged 45-65 years with Graves' hyperthyroidism. The CDR3 DNA follows: TGTGCCAGTCCCCGGCGGTCTAACTATGGCTACACCTTC. This encodes CASPRRSNYGYTF.